This T cell receptor beta chain was observed in a study of T cell repertoires in cytomegalovirus infection. The CDR3 length is 12 residues. Trimming removed 3 bases at V and 10 bases at J, with 12 bases between. From germline, CDR1 is SGHTA and CDR2 FQGNSA. One entry per CDR3 protein, called by TCRdb with MiXCR from the reads. The data contain some 700,000 distinct CDR3 sequences, approximately 34% of them seen just once; the ten biggest clones take up 2.8%. V is TRBV7-2 and J is TRBJ1-1; D ambiguous. This receptor was taken from a human donor in good health (CMV status not recorded). Some clones in this sample may be carry-over from other donors' samples. The specimen sequenced was PBMCs. The CDR3 is CASSFQPGRAFF. The CDR3 region has the DNA TGTGCCAGCAGCTTCCAGCCCGGGAGAGCTTTCTTT.